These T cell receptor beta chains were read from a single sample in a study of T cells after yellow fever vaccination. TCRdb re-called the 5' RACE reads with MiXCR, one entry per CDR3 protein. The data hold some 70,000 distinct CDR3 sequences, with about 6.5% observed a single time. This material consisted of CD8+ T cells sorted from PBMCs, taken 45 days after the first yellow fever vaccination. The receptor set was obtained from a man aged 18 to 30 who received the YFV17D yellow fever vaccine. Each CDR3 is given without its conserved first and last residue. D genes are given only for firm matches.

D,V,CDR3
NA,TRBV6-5,ASSFSSYNEQF
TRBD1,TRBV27,ATGTANTGELF
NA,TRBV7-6,ASSLSQGDYGYT
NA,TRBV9,ASSATQQGNQPQH
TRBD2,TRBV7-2,ASSWDYQYNEQF
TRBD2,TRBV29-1,SVEDQAGVSTDTQY
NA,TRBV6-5,ASRPGRYTEAF
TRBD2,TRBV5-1,ASSLSAGANTDTQY
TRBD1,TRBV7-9,ASRRPGTGVETQY
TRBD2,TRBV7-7,ASSERGVGETQY